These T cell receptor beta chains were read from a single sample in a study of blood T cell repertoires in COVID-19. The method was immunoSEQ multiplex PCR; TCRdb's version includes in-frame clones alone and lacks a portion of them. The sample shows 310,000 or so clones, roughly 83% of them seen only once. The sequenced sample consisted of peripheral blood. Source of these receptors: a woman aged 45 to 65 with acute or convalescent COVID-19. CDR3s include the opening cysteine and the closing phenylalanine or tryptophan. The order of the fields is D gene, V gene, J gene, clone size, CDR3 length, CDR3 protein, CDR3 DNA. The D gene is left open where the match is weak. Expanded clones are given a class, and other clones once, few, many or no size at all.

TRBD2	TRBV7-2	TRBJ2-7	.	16	CASSLSAGLGNYEQYF	TGTGCCAGCAGCTTATCAGCGGGGTTAGGGAACTACGAGCAGTACTTC
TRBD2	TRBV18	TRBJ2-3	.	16	CASSPRAGGRTDTQYF	TGTGCCAGCTCACCACGAGCGGGAGGGCGCACAGATACGCAGTATTTT
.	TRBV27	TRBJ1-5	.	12	CASRREDQPQHF	TGTGCCAGCAGACGAGAGGATCAGCCCCAGCATTTT
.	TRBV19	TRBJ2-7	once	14	CASSIRDTAYEQYF	TGTGCCAGTAGTATTAGGGACACAGCCTACGAGCAGTACTTC
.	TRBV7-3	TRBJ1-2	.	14	CASSPSGQGGSYTF	TGTGCCAGCAGCCCATCCGGGCAGGGTGGAAGCTACACCTTC
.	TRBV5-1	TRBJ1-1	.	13	CASSLALNTEAFF	TGCGCCAGCAGCTTAGCACTGAACACTGAAGCTTTCTTT
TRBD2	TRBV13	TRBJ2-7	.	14	CASNRREGKGEQYF	TGTGCCAGCAACCGTAGGGAGGGGAAGGGCGAGCAGTACTTC
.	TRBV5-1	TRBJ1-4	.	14	CASSLGGTMEKLFF	TGCGCCAGCAGCTTGGGGGGGACAATGGAAAAACTGTTTTTT
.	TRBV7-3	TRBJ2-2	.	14	CASRGESRTGELFF	TGTGCCAGCCGTGGGGAGTCGAGGACCGGGGAGCTGTTTTTT
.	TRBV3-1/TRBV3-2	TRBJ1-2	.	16	CASSQGEAGDERGYTF	TGTGCCAGCAGCCAAGGCGAGGCGGGGGACGAACGCGGCTACACCTTC
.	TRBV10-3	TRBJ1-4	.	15	CAISESGQGGEKLFF	TGTGCCATCAGTGAGTCTGGGCAGGGTGGAGAAAAACTGTTTTTT
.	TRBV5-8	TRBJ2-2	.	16	CASSPPWGRGTGELFF	TGTGCCAGCAGTCCACCATGGGGCAGGGGCACCGGGGAGCTGTTTTTT
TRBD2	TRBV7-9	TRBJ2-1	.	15	CASSHTSGRMNEQFF	TGTGCCAGCAGCCACACTAGCGGGAGGATGAATGAGCAGTTCTTC
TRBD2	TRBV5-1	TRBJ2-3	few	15	CASALSGRETDTQYF	TGCGCCAGCGCACTTAGCGGGAGGGAGACAGATACGCAGTATTTT
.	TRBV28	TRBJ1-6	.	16	CASSLWGGLSASPLHF	TGTGCCAGCAGTTTGTGGGGGGGGCTGAGTGCTTCACCCCTCCACTTT
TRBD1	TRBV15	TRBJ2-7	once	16	CATSRDGRGRNYEQYF	TGTGCCACCAGCAGAGATGGCAGGGGGCGGAACTACGAGCAGTACTTC
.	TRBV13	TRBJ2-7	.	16	CASSPSLRLSLVEQYF	TGTGCCAGCAGCCCAAGTCTTCGGCTCTCCCTAGTGGAGCAGTACTTC
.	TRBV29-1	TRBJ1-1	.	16	CSVDSLAGTMNTEAFF	TGCAGCGTTGATAGTCTGGCAGGAACGATGAACACTGAAGCTTTCTTT